What follows is one T cell receptor beta chain and its context. The antigen is undetermined. The data originate from a study of T cells after yellow fever vaccination. Points from the study as a whole: It was the secondary response that reached its peak faster, day 5 versus 15, but it was weaker.

This CDR3 comprises 14 residues. Trimming took 5 bases from V and 6 from J, leaving 17 bases between them. 5'RACE template switching produced TCR cDNA carrying a universal primer site and UMIs. TCRdb passed the 5' RACE reads through MiXCR, listing each CDR3 protein once. This sample has a few hundred thousand distinct CDR3 sequences, with 3% to 4.5% found just once. Here the sequenced sample was PBMCs, taken 5 days after the yellow fever booster vaccination. This chain connects TRBV12-3 or TRBV12-4 to TRBJ2-7, with a tentative D call TRBD2 (5 bases). The clonotype comes from a man aged 18 to 30 who received the YFV17D yellow fever vaccine. The CDR3 spells CASSTRTGSTEQYF. CDR3 sequence (DNA): TGTGCCAGCAGTACCCGGACTGGATCTACCGAGCAGTACTTC.